A single TCR beta chain is shown here with its context. Antigen specificity is unknown. Using immunoSEQ multiplex PCR, the repertoire was profiled, and TCRdb retains in-frame clones only, with some absent. Here the sample spans over 150,000 clones, less than 95% being singletons. The CDR3 extends over 16 amino acids. Trimming shortened V by 4 bases and J by 0 bases, and 13 bases separated the two germline ends. The germline V gene encodes CDR1 MGHRA and CDR2 YSYEKL. This record belongs to a study of T cell responses to AZD1222 COVID-19 vaccine. General observations from the study: Reportedly, nearly half of unique spike TCRs recognized epitopes outside B.1.351/B.1.1.7 mutations.

The origin of this receptor is an adult in good health. The source material was peripheral blood, sampled on day 0 of AZD1222 vaccination. The chain joins TRBV4-1 to TRBJ2-4; no clear D gene. DNA for the CDR3: TGCGCCAGCAGCCTGGCCGGGTCGGTAGCCAAAAACATTCAGTACTTC. This codes for CASSLAGSVAKNIQYF.